The entry that follows covers one T cell receptor (beta chain) sequence. The record originates from a study of control samples from healthy donors and cancer patients. CDR1 and CDR2 from the germline V gene are LNHNV and YYDKDF (reference sequence). CDR3 length: 12 residues. Between the trimmed V and J ends, which lost 6 bases and 8 bases, there was a span of 14 bases. The data were produced by immunoSEQ multiplex PCR, yet TCRdb's version contains in-frame clones alone and is incomplete. The table has 100,000 to 150,000 clones, roughly 90% seen once. The V gene is TRBV15, the J gene TRBJ2-7; no reliable D call. Material: blood. This receptor was taken from a man aged 35 to 55 in good health. The CDR3 bases are TGTGCCACCAGTGATACACTCAGTAAGCAGTACTTC. This translates into CATSDTLSKQYF.